The 4 T cell receptor beta chains listed next were all sequenced from one sample in a study of T cell changes during pregnancy in multiple sclerosis. Assay: immunoSEQ multiplex PCR; the TCRdb copy retains only in-frame clones and omits some. Of tens of thousands of clones detected, nearly 90% appear once; the ten largest clones hold 1.7%. This specimen consisted of peripheral blood, obtained in the first trimester of pregnancy. Every receptor here comes from a female donor with multiple sclerosis, enrolled in a pregnancy study.

The V and J genes are TRBV4-1 and TRBJ1-1, with D possibly matching TRBD1 (6 bases). The V end lost 2 bases, the J end lost 11 bases, and 15 bases lay between the germline ends. The CDR3 has 13 amino acids. From germline, CDR1 is MGHRA and CDR2 YSYEKL. The CDR3 nucleotides are TGCGCCAGCAGCCAACGGACAGACCCGATCGCTTTCTTT. Its protein product is CASSQRTDPIAFF.

The CDR3 DNA follows: TGCGCCAGCAGCCAAAGTTATCGGCTAGAGCGGGAGCCATCTGAGCAGTTCTTC. As protein: CASSQSYRLEREPSEQFF. The chain carries TRBV4-3 and TRBJ2-1, with TRBD2 matching 8 bases. Trimming at V came to 2 bases and at J to 9 bases, leaving 18 bases not matched to a gene. This CDR3 spans 18 amino acids. From germline, CDR1 is LGHNA and CDR2 YSLEER.

This rearrangement joins TRBV7-8 to TRBJ2-5; a weak D match, TRBD2 (6 bases). CDR1 SGHVS and CDR2 FQNEAQ come from the germline V gene. There are 13 residues in the CDR3. Deletions cut 4 bases from V and 5 bases from J, with 11 bases between. The CDR3 DNA reads TGTGCCAGCAGCTCGGGAGTCGGGGAGACCCAGTACTTC. It codes for CASSSGVGETQYF.

This sequence joins TRBV10-1 and TRBJ2-2; D is unclear. The V end lost 0 bases, the J end lost 2 bases, and 4 bases lay between the germline ends. CDR1 and CDR2 (germline): WNHNN, SYGVQD (reference sequence). The CDR3 spans 14 residues. CDR3 coding DNA: TGCGCCAGCAGTGAGTCGACTAACACCGGGGAGCTGTTTTTT. It is translated as CASSESTNTGELFF.